This T cell receptor (beta chain) was captured by sequencing in a study of blood T cell repertoires in COVID-19. Germline CDR1 and CDR2: WSHSY and SAAADI. The CDR3 is 16 amino acids. Between the trimmed V and J ends, which lost 0 bases and 0 bases, there was a span of 12 bases. Method: immunoSEQ multiplex PCR; TCRdb's copy keeps in-frame clones and lacks some. The sample carries fewer than 120,000 clones, more than 65% recorded once. Sequencing was done on a sample of peripheral blood. The chain couples TRBV10-2 to TRBJ2-7; possibly TRBD1 for D (5 bases). The clonotype originates from a woman over 75 with acute or convalescent COVID-19. This CDR3 is CASSESYRQISYEQYF. Written as DNA, the CDR3 is TGCGCCAGCAGTGAGTCCTACCGACAGATCTCCTACGAGCAGTACTTC.